What follows are 21 T cell receptor beta chains derived from one specimen sequenced in a study of blood T cell repertoires in COVID-19. Assay: immunoSEQ multiplex PCR; the TCRdb copy retains only in-frame clones and omits some. The sample consists of around 21,000 clones, 80% to 90% of them appearing once. Sequenced input: peripheral blood. The receptors stem from a human donor with active COVID-19. The donor label of this sample is uncertain.

This clone was observed a single time. The J gene is TRBJ2-3, the V gene TRBV29-1, with 7 bases aligning to TRBD1. There are 14 residues in the CDR3. Trimming at V came to 6 bases and at J to 0 bases, leaving 6 bases not matched to a gene. CDR1 and CDR2 from the germline V gene are SQVTM and ANQGSEA. The CDR3 spells CSVPGTASTDTQYF. DNA of the CDR3: TGCAGCGTCCCCGGGACAGCTAGCACAGATACGCAGTATTTT.

The rearrangement links TRBV11-3 to TRBJ2-1, with 16 bases identical to TRBD2. In germline, CDR1 is SGHNT, CDR2 YENEEA. This CDR3 spans 18 amino acids. V dropped 5 bases and J dropped 7; count of bases not matched to a gene: 11. The CDR3 region is CASSPGTSGGAAYNEQFF. In DNA, the CDR3 is TGTGCCAGCAGCCCCGGGACTAGCGGGGGGGCAGCATATAATGAGCAGTTCTTC.

The chain links TRBV14 to TRBJ2-3, with 7 bases matching TRBD2. J was trimmed by 4 bases and V by 7 bases; bases with no gene match: 8. Germline lookup yields CDR1 SGHDN and CDR2 FVKESK. This CDR3 comprises 14 residues. CDR3 nucleotides: TGTGCCAGCAAGACTAGCTTCAATTCAGATACGCAGTATTTT. This sequence encodes CASKTSFNSDTQYF.

The chain employs TRBV14 and TRBJ2-3; D may be TRBD2 (6 bases). The CDR3 loop spans 15 amino acids. Germline lookup yields CDR1 SGHDN and CDR2 FVKESK. The ends were cut back, 6 bases at V and 2 bases at J, with 15 bases in the middle. CDR3 sequence (DNA): TGTGCCAGCAGGCTGGGAGGCGGACCCACAGATACGCAGTATTTT. Translation: CASRLGGGPTDTQYF.

The rearrangement uses TRBV6-2 or TRBV6-3 and TRBJ2-7, with 8 positions matching TRBD1. With V trimmed by 6 bases and J by 0 bases, 13 bases remained unmatched. The CDR3 runs to 17 residues. Looked up from germline, CDR1 is MNHEY and CDR2 is SVGEGT. CDR3 bases: TGTGCCAGCAGCCATAGACCACAGGGGGTGGCCTCCTACGAGCAGTACTTC. This sequence encodes CASSHRPQGVASYEQYF.

The J gene is TRBJ2-3, the V gene TRBV7-9; maybe TRBD2 (6 bases). Trimming shortened V by 4 bases and J by 3 bases, and 11 bases separated the two germline ends. The CDR3 sequence is 14 residues long. Germline CDR1 SEHNR, CDR2 FQNEAQ (reference sequence). The CDR3 is CASSYGGGTDTQYF. The CDR3 DNA is TGTGCCAGCAGCTACGGGGGAGGTACAGATACGCAGTATTTT.

The J gene is TRBJ2-5, the V gene TRBV6-2 or TRBV6-3; D remains unclear. CDR3 length: 13 residues. V was cut by 1 base and J by 2 bases, with 5 bases left in between. CDR1 and CDR2 from the germline V gene are MNHEY and SVGEGT. In DNA form, the CDR3 reads TGTGCCAGCAGTTACTGGCGGCAAGAGACCCAGTACTTC. Its translation is CASSYWRQETQYF.

In this sample, this clone turned up once. The junction differs from germline at one of its ends, possibly a read error. J is TRBJ2-5 and V is TRBV6-1; D may be TRBD1 (5 bases). Looked up from germline, CDR1 is MNHNS and CDR2 is SASEGT. The CDR3 is made up of 12 amino acids. The CDR3 DNA sequence: TGTGCCAGCGGTGACAGCCAAGAGACCCAGTACTTC. This gives the protein CASGDSQETQYF.

This clone was seen a single time. The chain joins TRBV15 to TRBJ2-5, with 7 positions matching TRBD1. CDR3 size: 17 residues. CDR1 and CDR2 from the germline V gene are LNHNV and YYDKDF (reference sequence). V trimming: 5 bases; J trimming: 7 bases; junction bases outside the gene matches: 19. Written as DNA, the CDR3 is TGTGCCACCAGCCCCTCAGGGGGAATGGGGGAGCCCGGGACCCAGTACTTC. It specifies CATSPSGGMGEPGTQYF. Drawing the rest from reference TRBV15 and TRBJ2-5, the complete variable domain is DAMVIQNPRYQVTQFGKPVTLSCSQTLNHNVMYWYQQKSSQAPKLLFHYYDKDFNNEADTPDNFQSRRPNTSFCFLDIRSPGLGDTAMYLCATSPSGGMGEPGTQYFGPGTRLLVL.

This clone came up a few times. The chain joins TRBV7-3 to TRBJ1-5, with D uncertain. In germline, CDR1 is SGHTA, CDR2 FQGTGA. This CDR3 has 13 amino acids. The V gene lost 3 bases and the J gene lost 4 bases, with 7 bases spanning the gap. The CDR3 region is CASSLGVNQPQHF. The CDR3 nucleotides are TGTGCCAGCAGCTTGGGAGTAAATCAGCCCCAGCATTTT.

The chain links TRBV9 to TRBJ2-5; a weak D match, TRBD1 (6 bases). V lost 4 bases, J lost 5 bases, and 27 bases lay in between. There are 18 residues in the CDR3. Germline CDR1 reads SGDLS; CDR2 reads YYNGEE. The CDR3 loop is CASSPGPPGHLGRETQYF. The DNA of the CDR3 is TGTGCCAGCAGCCCCGGTCCCCCGGGACACCTAGGGCGGGAGACCCAGTACTTC.

The J gene is TRBJ1-1, the V gene TRBV28; TRBD1 agrees at 8 bases. With 11 bases clipped from V and 8 bases from J, the junction kept 13 bases outside the gene matches. Per germline, CDR1 MDHEN and CDR2 SYDVKM. The CDR3 is 13 amino acids. CDR3 in amino acids: CAGETGEGGEAFF. DNA of the CDR3: TGTGCCGGGGAGACAGGGGAAGGTGGGGAAGCTTTCTTT.

This sequence joins TRBV7-8 and TRBJ2-3; 11 bases are shared with TRBD2. Germline CDR1 reads SGHVS; CDR2 reads FQNEAQ. The CDR3 spans 16 residues. V was clipped by 2 bases and J by 5 bases; unmatched bases: 6. CDR3 nucleotide sequence: TGTGCCAGCAGCTTAATAGCGGGAGGGCCCCTAGATACGCAGTATTTT. Translating it yields CASSLIAGGPLDTQYF. Combining the CDR3 with reference TRBV7-8 and TRBJ2-3 gives the whole variable domain GAGVSQSPRYKVAKRGQDVALRCDPISGHVSLFWYQQALGQGPEFLTYFQNEAQLDKSGLPSDRFFAERPEGSVSTLKIQRTQQEDSAVYLCASSLIAGGPLDTQYFGPGTRLTVL.

V and J are TRBV10-3 and TRBJ1-2, with D possibly matching TRBD1 (5 bases). With 9 bases removed from V and 7 bases from J, the gap between germline ends came to 18 bases. The CDR3 runs to 13 residues. Germline V gene lookup returns CDR1 ENHRY and CDR2 SYGVKD. This CDR3 is CAINLDTSGGYTF. CDR3 nucleotides: TGTGCCATAAACTTGGACACATCGGGTGGCTACACCTTC.

The chain joins TRBV6-5 to TRBJ1-1; D is undetermined. CDR1 is MNHEY and CDR2 is SVGAGI in the germline V gene. The V gene lost 4 bases and the J gene lost 2 bases, with 11 bases spanning the gap. The CDR3 contains 14 residues. The CDR3 loop reads CASSLPQKNTEAFF. The CDR3 DNA reads as TGTGCCAGCAGTTTGCCACAGAAAAACACTGAAGCTTTCTTT.

This chain connects TRBV29-1 to TRBJ2-7; D remains unclear. The V end was cut by 7 bases, the J end by 6 bases, with 25 bases between. The CDR3 loop spans 15 amino acids. Germline CDR1 and CDR2: SQVTM and ANQGSEA. CDR3: CSALKSGQVGFEQYF. The CDR3 nucleotides are TGCAGCGCTTTGAAATCTGGGCAGGTCGGCTTCGAGCAGTACTTC.

This clone occurred a few times. The rearrangement links TRBV6-2 or TRBV6-3 to TRBJ2-1; the D gene is possibly TRBD2 (5 bases). Per germline, CDR1 MNHEY and CDR2 SVGEGT. CDR3 length equals 17 residues. Trimming cost V 0 bases and J 3 bases, with 15 bases left between them. The CDR3 DNA sequence: TGTGCCAGCAGTTACTCTAATATTCGGGGATTCTACAATGAGCAGTTCTTC. Amino acids: CASSYSNIRGFYNEQFF.

The CDR3 DNA follows: TGTGCCAGTAGTATAGATCAGGGTCCGGAGACCCAGTACTTC. Translating it yields CASSIDQGPETQYF. V usage is TRBV19 and J usage is TRBJ2-5; a weak D match, TRBD1 (5 bases). Trimming shortened V by 0 bases and J by 5 bases, and 10 bases separated the two germline ends. The CDR3 length is 14 residues. The germline gives CDR1 LNHDA, CDR2 SQIVND (reference sequence).

The V call is TRBV10-3, the J call TRBJ2-3, with a weak D call TRBD1 (5 bases). The CDR3 totals 13 residues. CDR1 is ENHRY, CDR2 SYGVKD, per germline. Trimming pared 6 bases from V and 8 bases from J, leaving 15 bases between. The CDR3 sequence: CAIRDTQAGTQYF. CDR3 DNA sequence: TGTGCCATCAGGGACACACAGGCCGGTACGCAGTATTTT.

The rearrangement uses TRBV19 and TRBJ1-1; no definite D call. Deletions cut 2 bases from V and 0 bases from J, with 7 bases between. The germline CDR1 and CDR2 sequences are LNHDA and SQIVND (reference sequence). The CDR3 is 14 amino acids. The CDR3 DNA reads as TGTGCCAGTAGTATAAGTAGAATGAACACTGAAGCTTTCTTT. Translated: CASSISRMNTEAFF.

The chain employs TRBV6-5 and TRBJ2-7; TRBD2 matches 8 bases. Looked up from germline, CDR1 is MNHEY and CDR2 is SVGAGI. The V and J ends lost 4 bases and 2 bases, in that order; junction bases with no gene match: 7. This CDR3 spans 15 amino acids. The CDR3 nucleotides are TGTGCCAGCAGTTCTTTGACTAGCGCACCCTACGAGCAGTACTTC. It codes for CASSSLTSAPYEQYF.